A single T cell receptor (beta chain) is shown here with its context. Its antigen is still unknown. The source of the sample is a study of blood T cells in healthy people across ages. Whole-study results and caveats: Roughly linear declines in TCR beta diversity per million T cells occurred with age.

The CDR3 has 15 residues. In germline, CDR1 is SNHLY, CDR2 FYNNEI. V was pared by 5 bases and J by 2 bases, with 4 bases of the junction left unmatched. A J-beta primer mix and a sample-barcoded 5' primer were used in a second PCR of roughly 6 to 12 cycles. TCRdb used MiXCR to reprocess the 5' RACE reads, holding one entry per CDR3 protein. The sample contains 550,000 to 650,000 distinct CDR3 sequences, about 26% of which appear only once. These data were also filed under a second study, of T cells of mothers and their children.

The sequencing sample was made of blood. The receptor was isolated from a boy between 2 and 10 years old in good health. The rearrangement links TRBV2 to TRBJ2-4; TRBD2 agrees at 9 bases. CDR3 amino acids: CASSRLAETKNIQYF. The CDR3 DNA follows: TGTGCCAGCAGTCGACTAGCGGAGACCAAAAACATTCAGTACTTC. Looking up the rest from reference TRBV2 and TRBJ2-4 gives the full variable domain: EPEVTQTPSHQVTQMGQEVILRCVPISNHLYFYWYRQILGQKVEFLVSFYNNEISEKSEIFDDQFSVERPDGSNFTLKIRSTKLEDSAMYFCASSRLAETKNIQYFGAGTRLSVL.